A selection of T cell receptor beta chains follows, all from one sample in a study of shared clonotypes between healthy human individuals. Produced via immunoSEQ multiplex PCR; TCRdb's table is partial and in-frame only. Seen here are hundreds of thousands of clones, around 93% observed once, and the top ten hold approximately 25%. Sequenced: naive CD8+ T cells sorted from blood. The receptors stem from a man aged 25-45 years in good health. Each CDR3 is given with its conserved first and last residue. Each record gives: V gene, D gene, J gene, clone size, CDR3 DNA, CDR3 protein. A D gene is named only where the DNA matches it firmly. Rows may omit the clone size; those that give it use once, few, many or a size class.

v_call: TRBV7-6
d_call: TRBD2
j_call: TRBJ2-7
clone_size: few
cdr3_nt: TGTGCCAGCAGCCTAGCGGGAGGCTCCTACGAGCAGTACTTC
cdr3_aa: CASSLAGGSYEQYF

v_call: TRBV5-1
d_call: TRBD1
j_call: TRBJ2-5
clone_size: .
cdr3_nt: TGCGCCAGCAGCGGTGCCGGGACAGGGAGGGAGACCCAGTACTTC
cdr3_aa: CASSGAGTGRETQYF

v_call: TRBV4-1
d_call: TRBD1
j_call: TRBJ1-1
clone_size: .
cdr3_nt: TGCGCCAGCAGCCTCGGACAGGGGGAGTTTACTGAAGCTTTCTTT
cdr3_aa: CASSLGQGEFTEAFF

v_call: TRBV11-2
d_call: TRBD1
j_call: TRBJ2-7
clone_size: .
cdr3_nt: TGTGCCAGCAGCTTAGTAGGGGGCCAGTACGAGCAGTACTTC
cdr3_aa: CASSLVGGQYEQYF

v_call: TRBV7-5
d_call: .
j_call: TRBJ2-7
clone_size: .
cdr3_nt: TGTGTCAGAAGCTTAGTCCGCTCCGACAGGGAGGCTGCCATAGCCTACGAGCAGTACTTC
cdr3_aa: CVRSLVRSDREAAIAYEQYF

v_call: TRBV6-6
d_call: .
j_call: TRBJ2-5
clone_size: .
cdr3_nt: TGTGCCAGCAGTTACGTCACCGGAGGGCCACGGGAGACCCAGTACTTC
cdr3_aa: CASSYVTGGPRETQYF

v_call: TRBV6-6
d_call: TRBD1
j_call: TRBJ2-1
clone_size: .
cdr3_nt: TGTGCCAGCAGTTACTCGCCCAAGACAGGGGGGTTCTTC
cdr3_aa: CASSYSPKTGGFF

v_call: TRBV6-6
d_call: .
j_call: TRBJ2-7
clone_size: .
cdr3_nt: TGTGCCAGCAGTTACTCGTTGGGGGAGAATCACGAGCAGTACTTC
cdr3_aa: CASSYSLGENHEQYF

v_call: TRBV6-4
d_call: .
j_call: TRBJ2-3
clone_size: .
cdr3_nt: TGTGCCAGCAGTGACACAGACAGTCCAGGAGATACGCAGTATTTT
cdr3_aa: CASSDTDSPGDTQYF

v_call: TRBV9
d_call: .
j_call: TRBJ2-2
clone_size: .
cdr3_nt: TGTGCCAGCAGCGTGAACCCCGGGGAGCTGTTTTTT
cdr3_aa: CASSVNPGELFF

v_call: TRBV6-5
d_call: TRBD2
j_call: TRBJ2-3
clone_size: .
cdr3_nt: TGTGCCAGCAGTTACTCGTTCGGGAGGGATACAGATACGCAGTATTTT
cdr3_aa: CASSYSFGRDTDTQYF

v_call: TRBV13
d_call: .
j_call: TRBJ1-1
clone_size: .
cdr3_nt: TGTGCCAGCAGCTTAGAGGGGGAGAACACTGAAGCTTTCTTT
cdr3_aa: CASSLEGENTEAFF

v_call: TRBV7-9
d_call: .
j_call: TRBJ2-2
clone_size: .
cdr3_nt: TGTGCCAGCAGCCCAAACAGGGAGCTGTTTTTT
cdr3_aa: CASSPNRELFF

v_call: TRBV9
d_call: TRBD1
j_call: TRBJ2-2
clone_size: .
cdr3_nt: TGTGCCAGCAGCACCGAGGGACAGCCCCCCGGGGAGCTGTTTTTT
cdr3_aa: CASSTEGQPPGELFF

v_call: TRBV27
d_call: TRBD1
j_call: TRBJ2-3
clone_size: .
cdr3_nt: TGTGCCAGCAGCCACAGGTTCCTGGACAGGGGAAGGGATACGCAGTATTTT
cdr3_aa: CASSHRFLDRGRDTQYF

v_call: TRBV28
d_call: .
j_call: TRBJ2-3
clone_size: few
cdr3_nt: TGTGCCAGCAGTTCCACATATACGCAGTATTTT
cdr3_aa: CASSSTYTQYF

v_call: TRBV28
d_call: TRBD1
j_call: TRBJ2-7
clone_size: .
cdr3_nt: TGTGCCAGCAGGCGGCAGGGGGTTGGGTCCTACGAGCAGTACTTC
cdr3_aa: CASRRQGVGSYEQYF

v_call: TRBV6-1
d_call: .
j_call: TRBJ1-5
clone_size: .
cdr3_nt: TGTGCCAGCAGCCTAACCGGGACCAGCAGTCAGCCCCAGCATTTT
cdr3_aa: CASSLTGTSSQPQHF

v_call: TRBV29-1
d_call: .
j_call: TRBJ2-7
clone_size: .
cdr3_nt: TGCAGCGTTGATGGGTTGGGGGAGAACGGTTACGAGCAGTACTTC
cdr3_aa: CSVDGLGENGYEQYF

v_call: TRBV28
d_call: TRBD1
j_call: TRBJ1-5
clone_size: few
cdr3_nt: TGTGCCAGCAGTTCCGGGACAGGGAATCAGCCCCAGCATTTT
cdr3_aa: CASSSGTGNQPQHF

v_call: TRBV9
d_call: .
j_call: TRBJ1-2
clone_size: .
cdr3_nt: TGTGCCAGCAGCCCCAGCGGGGCCATGGTGTGGGATGGCTACACCTTC
cdr3_aa: CASSPSGAMVWDGYTF

v_call: TRBV9
d_call: .
j_call: TRBJ2-6
clone_size: .
cdr3_nt: TGTGCCAGCAGCCCTCGACAGGTATCTGGGGCCAACGTCCTGACTTTC
cdr3_aa: CASSPRQVSGANVLTF

v_call: TRBV2
d_call: .
j_call: TRBJ1-2
clone_size: .
cdr3_nt: TGTGCCAGCAGTCCGCAGGACCTCTATGGCTACACCTTC
cdr3_aa: CASSPQDLYGYTF

v_call: TRBV11-2
d_call: .
j_call: TRBJ2-2
clone_size: once
cdr3_nt: TGTGCCAGCAGCCGACGACCCGGGACGAAAAGGACCGGGGAGCTGTTTTTT
cdr3_aa: CASSRRPGTKRTGELFF

v_call: TRBV7-9
d_call: TRBD1
j_call: TRBJ2-1
clone_size: .
cdr3_nt: TGTGCCAGCAGCCTTACAGGGGGCTGGGAGCAGTTCTTC
cdr3_aa: CASSLTGGWEQFF

v_call: TRBV4-3
d_call: TRBD1
j_call: TRBJ2-7
clone_size: .
cdr3_nt: TGCGCCAGCAGCCCTCAGGGGGACGCCAGATCCTACGAGCAGTACTTC
cdr3_aa: CASSPQGDARSYEQYF

v_call: TRBV19
d_call: TRBD2
j_call: TRBJ2-7
clone_size: .
cdr3_nt: TGTGCTTCTAGCGGAGGGGCCTACGAGCAGTACTTC
cdr3_aa: CASSGGAYEQYF

v_call: TRBV4-2
d_call: .
j_call: TRBJ2-1
clone_size: .
cdr3_nt: TGTGCCAGCAGCCCCACCCTGACAGGCCTACCTGTGGGGAGTTGGTACAATGAGCAGTTCTTC
cdr3_aa: CASSPTLTGLPVGSWYNEQFF

v_call: TRBV9
d_call: .
j_call: TRBJ2-1
clone_size: .
cdr3_nt: TGTGCCAGCAGCGTAGAAGGGGGCTACAATGAGCAGTTCTTC
cdr3_aa: CASSVEGGYNEQFF

v_call: TRBV30
d_call: .
j_call: TRBJ1-5
clone_size: .
cdr3_nt: TGTGCCTGGAGAGGAGGTGGCCTCGATCAGCCCCAGCATTTT
cdr3_aa: CAWRGGGLDQPQHF

v_call: TRBV13
d_call: TRBD2
j_call: TRBJ2-7
clone_size: .
cdr3_nt: TGTGCCAGCAGCGCCGGGACTAGCGGGAGGGCCAATATTTACGAGCAGTACTTC
cdr3_aa: CASSAGTSGRANIYEQYF

v_call: TRBV7-9
d_call: TRBD1
j_call: TRBJ1-4
clone_size: .
cdr3_nt: TGTGCCAGCAGCTTTGGCAGGGGGGCAGAGAATGAAAAACTGTTTTTT
cdr3_aa: CASSFGRGAENEKLFF

v_call: TRBV30
d_call: .
j_call: TRBJ2-1
clone_size: .
cdr3_nt: TGTGCCTGGAGGCCCGGGACCAGGACCCTCAATGAGCAGTTCTTC
cdr3_aa: CAWRPGTRTLNEQFF

v_call: TRBV19
d_call: TRBD1
j_call: TRBJ2-7
clone_size: .
cdr3_nt: TGTGCCAGCAATAATCCGGGACAGAGTTACGAGCAGTACTTC
cdr3_aa: CASNNPGQSYEQYF

v_call: TRBV27
d_call: .
j_call: TRBJ2-3
clone_size: .
cdr3_nt: TGTGCCAGCAGTTCAGCGGTCAGCACAGATACGCAGTATTTT
cdr3_aa: CASSSAVSTDTQYF

v_call: TRBV7-9
d_call: .
j_call: TRBJ2-1
clone_size: .
cdr3_nt: TGTGCCAGCAGCCCCCAGCGTAGCGGATCCTACAATGAGCAGTTCTTC
cdr3_aa: CASSPQRSGSYNEQFF

v_call: TRBV7-9
d_call: TRBD1
j_call: TRBJ2-7
clone_size: few
cdr3_nt: TGTGCCAGCAGCTCCTCGGACAGGGGTACCTACGAGCAGTACTTC
cdr3_aa: CASSSSDRGTYEQYF

v_call: TRBV4-1
d_call: TRBD2
j_call: TRBJ2-7
clone_size: .
cdr3_nt: TGCGCCAGCAGCCACCGACTAGCGGGAGTGGACGAGCAGTACTTC
cdr3_aa: CASSHRLAGVDEQYF

v_call: TRBV19
d_call: TRBD2
j_call: TRBJ2-1
clone_size: .
cdr3_nt: TGTGCCAGTAGTATCCCCCTTGGGAGGGGCACCTACAATGAGCAGTTCTTC
cdr3_aa: CASSIPLGRGTYNEQFF

v_call: TRBV7-9
d_call: .
j_call: TRBJ2-1
clone_size: once
cdr3_nt: TGTGCCAGCAGCCCCGGTGGCGGGATGTTTGAGCAGTTCTTC
cdr3_aa: CASSPGGGMFEQFF

v_call: TRBV28
d_call: .
j_call: TRBJ2-7
clone_size: .
cdr3_nt: TGTGCCAGCAGCGTTGCGGCCGGTGGTTACGAGCAGTACTTC
cdr3_aa: CASSVAAGGYEQYF

v_call: TRBV19
d_call: TRBD2
j_call: TRBJ2-1
clone_size: .
cdr3_nt: TGTGCCAGTAGTATAGCGGTGCGGGAGGCCTACAATGAGCAGTTCTTC
cdr3_aa: CASSIAVREAYNEQFF

v_call: TRBV6-1
d_call: .
j_call: TRBJ2-6
clone_size: .
cdr3_nt: TGTGCCAGCAGTGAAGAGGGCAGGGGGGACTCTGGGGCCAACGTCCTGACTTTC
cdr3_aa: CASSEEGRGDSGANVLTF